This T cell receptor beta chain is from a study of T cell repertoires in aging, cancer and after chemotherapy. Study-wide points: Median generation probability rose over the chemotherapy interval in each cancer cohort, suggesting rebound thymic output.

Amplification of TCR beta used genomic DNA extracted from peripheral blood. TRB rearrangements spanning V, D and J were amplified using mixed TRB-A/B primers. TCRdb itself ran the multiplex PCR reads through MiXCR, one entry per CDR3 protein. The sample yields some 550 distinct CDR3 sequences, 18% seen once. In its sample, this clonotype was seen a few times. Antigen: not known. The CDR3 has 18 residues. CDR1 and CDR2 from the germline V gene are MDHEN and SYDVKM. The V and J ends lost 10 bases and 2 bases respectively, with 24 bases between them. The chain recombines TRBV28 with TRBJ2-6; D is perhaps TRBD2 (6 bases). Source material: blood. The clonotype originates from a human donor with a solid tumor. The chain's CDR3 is CATYPGTLPGAGANVLTF. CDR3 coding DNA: TGTGCCACCTACCCCGGGACTCTCCCGGGGGCTGGGGCCAACGTCCTGACTTTC.